The rows below give T cell receptor beta chains drawn from one sample of a study of shared clonotypes between healthy human individuals. TCRdb keeps only in-frame clones here, not all; method: immunoSEQ multiplex PCR. Altogether some 1,600,000 clones are present, 95% to 99% being singletons, with the ten largest covering roughly 0.45%. Material: naive CD4+ T cells sorted from blood. The receptors shown here come from a man aged 30 to 45 in good health. Both conserved end residues are part of each CDR3. Each record gives: V gene, CDR3 protein.

v_gene: TRBV28
CDR3aa: CASSLSPNIPYNEQFF

v_gene: TRBV27
CDR3aa: CASSFVPRTYNEQFF

v_gene: TRBV27
CDR3aa: CASSSARLAGGVGDEQYF

v_gene: TRBV5-4
CDR3aa: CASSQLITGSSYEQYF

v_gene: TRBV29-1
CDR3aa: CSVGRYNEQFF

v_gene: TRBV5-1
CDR3aa: CASSLAGLATGTGELFF

v_gene: TRBV11-2
CDR3aa: CASSLELGETQYF

v_gene: TRBV6-1
CDR3aa: CATDRASNQPQHF

v_gene: TRBV5-1
CDR3aa: CASSLSGSSYNEQFF

v_gene: TRBV9
CDR3aa: CASSVSMGGHANTGELFF

v_gene: TRBV11-2
CDR3aa: CASSFEGGGQPQHF

v_gene: TRBV5-6
CDR3aa: CASSLSSGSVGKYF

v_gene: TRBV20-1
CDR3aa: CSAGEIYEQYF

v_gene: TRBV5-1
CDR3aa: CASSLIEFQSYGYTF

v_gene: TRBV6-6
CDR3aa: CAIQVPLLSGANVLTF

v_gene: TRBV5-1
CDR3aa: CASSIRVAEETQYF

v_gene: TRBV7-9
CDR3aa: CASSPWPAISSYEQYF

v_gene: TRBV25-1
CDR3aa: CASSGDHTDTQYF

v_gene: TRBV28
CDR3aa: CASSLAGGNQPQHF

v_gene: TRBV9
CDR3aa: CASSVGQGLGEQYF

v_gene: TRBV5-5
CDR3aa: CASSLAVTSGEQFF

v_gene: TRBV10-2
CDR3aa: CASSELGQPQHF

v_gene: TRBV11-2
CDR3aa: CASSFSPPGNTIYF

v_gene: TRBV21-1
CDR3aa: CASSKALRIEYVETQYF

v_gene: TRBV5-1
CDR3aa: CASSLFRDYGYTF

v_gene: TRBV18
CDR3aa: CASSPSGGGETQYF

v_gene: TRBV4-3
CDR3aa: CASRRDNRNTGELFF

v_gene: TRBV10-3
CDR3aa: CAISKGQSDTEAFF

v_gene: TRBV5-1
CDR3aa: CASSLTGQLNQPQHF

v_gene: TRBV5-6
CDR3aa: CASSLGTLAGFQETQYF

v_gene: TRBV6-1
CDR3aa: CASRTSEGYRGEQYF

v_gene: TRBV6-1
CDR3aa: CASTKLTGSSYEQYF

v_gene: TRBV29-1
CDR3aa: CSVEVGGRIGYTF

v_gene: TRBV7-2
CDR3aa: CASSLAPLGLAGGVIWEQYF

v_gene: TRBV19
CDR3aa: CASSTRTGGIGYTF

v_gene: TRBV30
CDR3aa: CAWSGGEAFF

v_gene: TRBV29-1
CDR3aa: CSVGRDRYNEQFF

v_gene: TRBV7-8
CDR3aa: CASTNLGGTSYEQYF

v_gene: TRBV27
CDR3aa: CASSSAGLAGRNEQYF

v_gene: TRBV4-1
CDR3aa: CASSTSGTGGADEQFF

v_gene: TRBV13
CDR3aa: CASSLPGMGTDTQYF

v_gene: TRBV4-3
CDR3aa: CASSQELDYEQYF

v_gene: TRBV19
CDR3aa: CASSIGPDREPNQPQHF

v_gene: TRBV27
CDR3aa: CASSLNRVPGELFF

v_gene: TRBV30
CDR3aa: CAWSVLTGQYYNEQFF